This T cell receptor beta chain was sequenced during a study of blood T cells in healthy people across ages. For the second PCR, which ran for about 7 to 11 cycles, a sample-barcoded 5' primer and a J-beta primer mix were used. A template-switch adaptor containing 12 random nucleotides labeled each cDNA molecule. MiXCR was run by TCRdb on the 5' RACE reads, yielding one entry per CDR3 protein. The sample contains some 1.1 million distinct CDR3 sequences, roughly two fifths of which appear only once. Germline assignment: CDR1 DFQATT and CDR2 SNEGSKA (reference sequence). This CDR3 is built from 15 residues. Trimming took 0 bases from V and 1 from J, leaving 9 bases between them.

What was sequenced was blood. This sequence originates from a man younger than 35 in good health. The chain links TRBV20-1 to TRBJ1-4; D not certain. The CDR3 reads CSAREWGETNEKLFF. In DNA form, the CDR3 reads TGCAGTGCTAGAGAGTGGGGAGAAACTAATGAAAAACTGTTTTTT.